Sequencing of this T cell receptor (beta chain) was carried out in a study of human T cells and chemical hapten exposure. The table lists this clonotype with a few counts. It was the library that attached unique molecular identifiers to individual cDNA molecules. Via MiXCR, TCRdb re-called the RACE reads, giving one row per CDR3 protein. Among approximately 90,000 distinct CDR3 sequences listed, approximately 11% were seen once. The time point is: patch test 2, 6 weeks after DPC sensitization. Documented treatment: therapeutic diphenylcyclopropenone sensitization with weekly scalp DPC. Sample: whole blood, taken in connection with sensitization to the hapten diphenylcyclopropenone (DPC). The sequence was collected from a man aged 35 to 55 with alopecia areata. Some clones in this sample may be carry-over from other donors' samples.

The CDR3 DNA follows: TGTGCCACCAGTGAGAGGACAGGGGGCACAGATACGCAGTATTTT. Translating gives CATSERTGGTDTQYF. The genes are TRBV24-1 and TRBJ2-3; 9 bases line up with TRBD1. The ends lost 4 bases at V and 1 base at J; junction bases unmatched: 2. The CDR3 length is 15 residues. Germline CDR1 and CDR2: KGHDR and SFDVKD.